This record looks at one TCR beta chain sequence and its context. The deep-level immunoSEQ assay was used. Template amounts of roughly 280 ng DNA, tens of thousands of T cell genomes, were employed in unsorted PBMC replicate PCRs. The method was immunoSEQ multiplex PCR; TCRdb's version includes in-frame clones alone and lacks a portion of them. Of roughly 490,000 clones in the sample, roughly 78% are singletons; the top ten hold roughly 12%. The entry originates in a study of shared clonotypes between healthy human individuals. V was pared by 7 bases and J by 7 bases, with 10 bases of the junction left unmatched. This CDR3 is 13 amino acids long. The germline V gene encodes CDR1 SGHRS and CDR2 YFSETQ.

This sequence was found in a woman between 40 and 50 years old in good health. Some clones in this sample may be carry-over from other donors' samples. The J gene is TRBJ2-7, the V gene TRBV5-1; 8 bases align to TRBD1. Sequencing was performed on PBMCs. CDR3 sequence reads: CASGEDRDREQYF. CDR3 nucleotides: TGCGCCAGCGGAGAGGACCGGGACAGGGAGCAGTACTTC.